A single sample gave rise to the 13 T cell receptor beta chains below, sequenced in a study of cytotoxic CD8 clonotypes in ibrutinib-treated CLL. Assay used: immunoSEQ multiplex PCR; TCRdb lists only in-frame clones, some missing. The sample shows some 200,000 clones, 75% to 80% of them seen only once. Specimen: PBMCs, collected after 12 months of ibrutinib treatment. The receptors come from a human donor with chronic lymphocytic leukemia.

The V gene is TRBV2, the J gene TRBJ1-1; D unclear. Trimming stripped 5 bases from V and 1 base from J, with 14 bases between. CDR3 length: 15 residues. CDR1 is SNHLY, CDR2 FYNNEI, per germline. CDR3 region: CASSQKPVENTEAFF. Written as DNA, the CDR3 is TGTGCCAGCAGTCAAAAGCCAGTGGAGAACACTGAAGCTTTCTTT. The full variable domain, rest sourced from reference TRBV2 and TRBJ1-1, is EPEVTQTPSHQVTQMGQEVILRCVPISNHLYFYWYRQILGQKVEFLVSFYNNEISEKSEIFDDQFSVERPDGSNFTLKIRSTKLEDSAMYFCASSQKPVENTEAFFGQGTRLTVV.

The J gene is TRBJ2-2, the V gene TRBV5-1; 13 bases align to TRBD2. The CDR3 contains 17 residues. J lost 2 bases, V lost 3 bases, and 4 bases had no gene match. The germline gives CDR1 SGHRS, CDR2 YFSETQ. CDR3 loop: CASSSTSGGPNTGELFF. CDR3 bases: TGCGCCAGCAGCTCGACTAGCGGGGGGCCCAACACCGGGGAGCTGTTTTTT.

The chain employs TRBV5-1 and TRBJ2-5; a weak D match, TRBD1 (5 bases). Germline values: CDR1 SGHRS, CDR2 YFSETQ. CDR3 length equals 14 residues. Trimming shortened V by 0 bases and J by 3 bases, and 9 bases separated the two germline ends. The CDR3 nucleotides are TGCGCCAGCAGCTTGGAAGGGGCAGAAGAGACCCAGTACTTC. This gives the protein CASSLEGAEETQYF.

This clone occurred a few times. The chain employs TRBV28 and TRBJ1-1; D is possibly TRBD1 (6 bases). The germline gives CDR1 MDHEN, CDR2 SYDVKM. This CDR3 has 16 residues. V lost 1 base and J 0 bases, leaving 12 bases between the germline ends. The CDR3 DNA follows: TGTGCCAGCAGTTTATCCTCCGGACAGTTGAACACTGAAGCTTTCTTT. It yields the protein CASSLSSGQLNTEAFF.

The chain has TRBV15 and TRBJ1-5; no definite D call. The V end lost 3 bases, the J end lost 10 bases, and 7 bases lay between the germline ends. This CDR3 is 11 amino acids long. Germline CDR1 and CDR2: LNHNV and YYDKDF (reference sequence). The CDR3 sequence: CATSRDRPQHF. CDR3 nucleotides: TGTGCCACCAGCAGGGACCGACCCCAGCATTTT.

The chain recombines TRBV5-1 with TRBJ2-7, with a possible D match to TRBD1 (6 bases). Trimming removed 3 bases at V and 5 bases at J, with 15 bases between. The germline V gene has CDR1 SGHRS and CDR2 YFSETQ. The CDR3 covers 14 residues. CDR3 protein: CASSYLDSRNEQYF. Written as DNA, the CDR3 is TGCGCCAGCAGCTACCTGGACAGCCGAAACGAGCAGTACTTC.

The chain employs TRBV4-1 and TRBJ2-3, with D maybe TRBD2 (7 bases). The CDR3 is 15 residues long. V was cut by 7 bases and J by 5 bases, with 19 bases left in between. CDR1 and CDR2 from the germline V gene are MGHRA and YSYEKL. In nucleotides, the CDR3 is TGCGCCAGCACCTCAAGGGGGGGCGAGGGAGATACGCAGTATTTT. This codes for CASTSRGGEGDTQYF.

The rearrangement links TRBV1 to TRBJ1-6. TRBV1 is recorded as a pseudogene. The CDR3 covers 15 residues. The CDR3 bases are TGCACCAGCAGCCATTCCCCTGCGGCAGACTCACCCCTCCACTTT. Translation gives CTSSHSPAADSPLHF.

This clone was counted once. This chain links TRBV21-1 with TRBJ2-5; the DNA was not compared with TRBD2, the D call given in the table. TRBV21-1 constitutes a pseudogene. This CDR3 comprises 13 residues. The CDR3 is CASLDGDKETQYF. Written as DNA, the CDR3 is TGTGCCAGCCTCGACGGAGATAAAGAGACCCAGTACTTC.

This rearrangement joins TRBV6-1 to TRBJ1-2, with TRBD1 as a possible D gene (6 bases). The CDR3 runs to 18 residues. V was clipped by 0 bases and J by 0 bases, with 17 bases between them. CDR1 is MNHNS, CDR2 SASEGT, per germline. CDR3 residues: CASSEALTTGPSNYGYTF. In DNA, the CDR3 is TGTGCCAGCAGTGAAGCCCTAACGACAGGACCCTCTAACTATGGCTACACCTTC.

This chain connects TRBV30 to TRBJ1-6; the match to TRBD1 covers 7 bases. After removal of 1 base from V and 10 bases from J, the junction contained 4 bases not matched to a gene. Germline values: CDR1 GTSNPN, CDR2 SVGIG (reference sequence). The length of the CDR3 is 13 residues. The CDR3 DNA is TGTGCCTGGAGTGCCCAGGGGGACTCACCCCTCCACTTT. This gives the protein CAWSAQGDSPLHF.

The rearrangement links TRBV4-1 to TRBJ1-5, with a tentative D call TRBD1 (6 bases). With 1 base removed from V and 0 bases from J, the gap between germline ends came to 16 bases. The CDR3 loop spans 18 amino acids. Germline loops: CDR1 MGHRA, CDR2 YSYEKL. As DNA, the CDR3 is TGCGCCAGCAGCCAAGGTGGGATTAAACAGGGTAGCAATCAGCCCCAGCATTTT. It encodes CASSQGGIKQGSNQPQHF.

The chain recombines TRBV5-4 with TRBJ2-7; D possibly corresponds to TRBD2 (7 bases). Trimming removed 3 bases from V and 4 bases from J, with 20 bases in between. Looked up from germline, CDR1 is SGHNT and CDR2 is YYREEE (reference sequence). The length of the CDR3 is 16 residues. The CDR3 nucleotides are TGTGCCAGCAGCTACGCCACAGGGACTATGTGGTACGAGCAGTACTTC. Amino acid sequence: CASSYATGTMWYEQYF.